A selection of T cell receptor beta chains follows, all from one sample in a study of CD8+CD57+ T cells in acquired aplastic anemia. TCRdb analysed the reads with MiXCR anew, one entry per CDR3 protein. The data contain 400,000 to 450,000 distinct CDR3 sequences, 65% to 80% of them singletons. Specimen: sorted CD4+, CD8+, or CD8+CD57+ T cells (not recorded which) from PBMCs. The receptors shown here come from a human donor in good health, serving as a control. The CDR3 runs from the conserved cysteine through the conserved F or W. Fields, in order: J gene, V gene, CDR3 protein.

TRBJ1-1,TRBV10-3,CHISNFGNTEAFF
TRBJ1-2,TRBV9,CASSVGRSDGYTF
TRBJ1-2,TRBV2,CASSEGTYGYTF
TRBJ1-3,TRBV2,CASTPQGTRYGYTICF
TRBJ2-3,TRBV3-1,CASSQDVWRGYTDTQYF
TRBJ2-7,TRBV7-6,CASSSTYEQYF
TRBJ1-1,TRBV7-9,CASSLGGLRPTEAFF
TRBJ2-1,TRBV7-2,CASSLVGGLTEVEQFF
NA,TRBV25-1,CASSESGDKPQYF
TRBJ2-7,TRBV3-1,CASSQGGYEQYF
TRBJ1-5,TRBV4-3,CSSSGDRVGQPQHF
TRBJ2-1,TRBV7-9,CASGAGVHYFGPGQFF
TRBJ2-1,TRBV6-6,CASSYLRDSHYNEQFF
TRBJ1-2,TRBV7-7,CASSYERDRVLRAF
TRBJ1-1,TRBV20-1,CSADLGGYTSEAFF
TRBJ2-1,TRBV9,CASRAGTVGEQFF
TRBJ1-4,TRBV25-1,CASSDFAGSEKLFF
TRBJ2-7,TRBV7-2,CASSSRGGSTDQYF
TRBJ1-2,TRBV20-1,CSAGDSGTGNYGYTF
TRBJ1-4,TRBV7-9,CASTQGRETLYF
TRBJ2-3,TRBV24-1,CATSDPDRLSTDTQYF
TRBJ1-1,TRBV2,CASGGTRVNTEAFF
TRBJ1-1,TRBV10-1,CASRMDPGTEAFF
TRBJ1-6,TRBV20-1,CSVLRREGSNNSPLHF
TRBJ1-5,TRBV7-8,CASSLGLERPAQYQHF
TRBJ2-1,TRBV6-1,CASSRTGVDYNEQFF
TRBJ2-1,TRBV7-3,CASRSTSGANAEFF
TRBJ1-2,TRBV12-3/TRBV12-4,CASSPIYGYTF
TRBJ2-5,TRBV2,CASSEALSGQGYTFESF
TRBJ2-7,TRBV2,CASSPSLNTEELYF
TRBJ1-1,TRBV11-1,CACSLGQGARWPGTEAFF
TRBJ2-2,TRBV7-9,CASSSGELFF
TRBJ2-7,TRBV5-4,CASSRDYFEYF
TRBJ2-5,TRBV7-7,CASSLQWNSAETQYF
TRBJ1-6,TRBV7-3,CASGRDHPYYSPLHF
TRBJ2-7,TRBV5-4,CASSSDRGGPYEQYF
TRBJ1-1,TRBV7-2,CASSLRRSAQAFW
TRBJ2-7,TRBV10-3,CAISESKDRDSYEQYF
TRBJ2-7,TRBV10-2,CASSVWDGPYEQYF
TRBJ2-5,TRBV7-8,CASSGTSGVVDTQF
TRBJ2-3,TRBV29-1,CSAIGTSGDTQYF
TRBJ2-1,TRBV19,CASSTAGGWINNEQFF
TRBJ1-5,TRBV15,CATSSGGSGNQPQHF
TRBJ1-2,TRBV19,CASSPDRANGYTF
TRBJ2-1,TRBV29-1,CSVATGTGANNEQFF
TRBJ1-6,TRBV7-8,CASKQGTLDNSPLHF
TRBJ1-2,TRBV9,CASSKRDGCGANYTF
TRBJ2-5,TRBV5-5,CASSQGGGFFGTQYF
TRBJ2-1,TRBV29-1,CSVPLASYNEQFF
TRBJ2-1,TRBV2,CASMGDGQFF
TRBJ1-4,TRBV7-2,CASSLACSGTTRLF
TRBJ2-2,TRBV7-2,CASSLMYGTGGRTGELFF
TRBJ2-7,TRBV2,CASSEQGTSREQYF
TRBJ2-3,TRBV9,CASSGTKPGAGDTQYF
TRBJ2-3,TRBV5-1,CASSPGLGAADTQYF
TRBJ1-3,TRBV2,CASSGLCSGNTIYF
TRBJ2-2,TRBV9,CASSFSASGLTGELFF